This T cell receptor beta chain is from a study of cytomegalovirus exposure and HLA in healthy donors (dated by TCRdb to 2015 to 2018). Looking at the study overall: In an earlier analysis of fewer than 750 of the donors, 276 Gb of sequence data and some 100 million unique TCR beta sequences from some 170 million T cells were reported. In the later analysis, no new phenotypic data were used to find candidate immune exposures; instead, reliance was placed on TCR beta sequences and their occurrence across donors. To decide whether each TCR beta V gene segment behaved as functional or pseudogenic, an earlier analysis of some 600 of the donors relied on high-throughput TCR beta sequencing. To predict cytomegalovirus infection status, the study brought together high-throughput TCR immunosequencing, statistical association of individual TCRs with disease status, and machine learning. Genome-wide SNP genotypes for about 60% of the 666 donors were used in a later genetic analysis, which treated that subset as a discovery cohort. Donor age, sex, ethnicity and CMV serostatus were compiled alongside the repertoire data. Class I and class II HLA loci were covered by the typing at four-digit resolution. On average, 235,054 unique TCR beta nucleotide sequences were sequenced per donor among about 400 genotyped donors of the cohort, with roughly 19% of those sequences being non-productive. About 300 gigabases of sequencing data and around 85 million unique TCR sequences made up an early release that covered under 750 HLA-typed donors. Roughly 5 DR-DQ haplotypes were treated as single units for association and clustering because of strong linkage in the cohort. Every discovery cohort repertoire had been produced on one sequencing platform. The genetic ancestry cluster associated with self-reported Caucasian donors included about four fifths of the roughly 360 genotyped donors. To study patterns of TCR occurrence, a later analysis re-analyzed previously published TCR beta repertoires from 700 or so donors and added high-resolution HLA genotyping. The T cell repertoires of 666 subjects were profiled by immunosequencing and related to cytomegalovirus serostatus. The number of donors typed differed by locus, with about 620-630 for A, B, C, DRB1 and DQB1, around 520 for DQA1, approximately 580 for DPA1, and 400 to 490 for DPB1. The aim of the study was to test whether cataloging public T cell receptors could identify signatures of past pathogen exposure. Along with the roughly 710-subject first cohort, a separate validation cohort of over a hundred different subjects was used.

The CDR3, from cysteine to phenylalanine, totals 18 residues. Just CDR3 DNA is preserved here, 54 bases in frame from base 1. The V and J ends are trimmed by 0 bases and 0 bases, leaving 16 bases between them. CDR1 is given as SGHTA and CDR2 as FQGTGA, both from the germline V gene. This clone was recorded a few times. It lacks a known antigen. No base quality information exists; no much larger clone differs at one position. Library method: the immunoSEQ multiplex PCR assay. For the multiplex PCR, a mixture combining 60 forward primers for TCR Vbeta segments and 13 reverse primers for TCR Jbeta segments was used. The CDR3 region of rearranged TCR beta genes was amplified from genomic DNA by a multiplex PCR assay. The amplified TCR beta libraries were sequenced on the Illumina HiSeq System as 87-base-pair reads. In the source study's methods: A later analysis counted 75 million to 100 million unique TCR beta chains across the roughly 700 repertoires, and roughly 10 million of these chains were shared by at least two donors. To remove PCR and sequencing errors, raw reads were error-corrected and collapsed into unique sequences using a nearest-neighbor algorithm that merged closely related sequences. V, D and J gene segments were assigned by aligning CDR3 sequences to IMGT reference sequences. Each retained sequence needed at least a six-nucleotide match to both a V gene segment and a J gene segment. Rearrangements were called productive when the CDR3 lacked stop codons and stayed in frame with V and J; all others were non-productive. Following IMGT convention, CDR3 was defined as the stretch from the second conserved V-encoded cysteine up to the conserved J-encoded phenylalanine. Sequences without an unambiguous match to a single V gene segment were excluded from the earlier analysis of about 600 of the donors. In an earlier analysis of 587 of the donors, a V segment was called functional when productive rearrangements were above 56.7%, and segregating when the standard deviation between donors exceeded 5%. A statistical classification framework was developed to diagnose cytomegalovirus status using the catalog of TCR beta chain sequences. A later analysis assigned V and J genes by comparing TCR nucleotide sequences with IMGT/GENE-DB human TR gene sequences. In a later analysis, CDR3 sequences and most-parsimonious VDJ recombination scenarios were assigned using the TCRdist pipeline. In a later analysis, each TCR beta chain was defined by its CDR3 amino acid sequence together with its V-gene family, and reads without a unique V-gene family were excluded. To address suspected cross-contamination and a sequencing artifact, a later analysis removed 592 highly shared, low-generation-probability nucleotide sequences. In a later analysis, a clonal expansion index was calculated for each public chain from normalized within-repertoire ranks of inferred template counts. In a later analysis, generation probabilities were computed with a VDJ recombination model fitted to out-of-frame rearrangements, and the resulting probabilities were checked against IGoR. In a later analysis, hypergeometric tests were used to score TCR-TCR, TCR-HLA and TCR-CMV co-occurrence, with a repertoire-size bias correction applied to TCR pairs. In a later analysis, false discovery rates were estimated by permuting HLA or CMV assignments 20 times. In a later analysis, co-occurring TCRs were grouped with DBSCAN, and TCRdist sequence similarity was added when clustering was performed within HLA-allele-positive subsets. For co-occurrence clustering, repertoires with fewer than 30,000 or more than 120,000 public chains were excluded, along with roughly five repertoires with anomalous nucleotide sharing. Held by TCRdb, this immuneACCESS table contains in-frame sequences only and omits some clones. Under half of the omission traces to an unresolved V gene where checked; the cause of the rest is unknown. For V, J and clone size, that table is used; D and trimming come from the DNA. For this sample there are roughly 100,000 clones; nearly 65% appear just once. The ten most abundant clones make up approximately 4.8% of the sample.

The cohort comprised more than 550 healthy bone marrow donors. At the time of sampling, all cohort members were nominally healthy, though unrecorded immune exposures were likely present. Of the 666 cohort members, around 290 had a positive CMV serostatus and just over 350 had a negative one, while no CMV serostatus was recorded for the donor. Each donor provided a peripheral blood sample, and peripheral blood mononuclear cells were used for TCR beta sequencing. Genomic DNA was extracted from the blood cell samples with the Qiagen DNeasy Blood Extraction Kit. Results the study describes overall, beyond this receptor: Strong co-occurrence of HLA alleles, especially DR and DQ, made assigning TCR associations to individual alleles difficult. CMV serostatus was the only immune exposure information available for the cohort. A further reported finding was that TCR beta sequences accurately predicted the HLA-A and HLA-B alleles for most subjects in the first cohort. The authors suggested that the approach could potentially be generalized to other disease states and immunological phenotypes. A later analysis reported that several top co-occurrence clusters appeared linked to parvovirus B19, influenza, CMV and Epstein-Barr virus. Correlated functional status among segregating V segments might be attributable to linkage disequilibrium, but an unknown experimental factor could not be ruled out. In a later analysis, more than 15,000 TCR beta sequences were associated with specific HLA alleles at a false discovery rate of 0.05. A group of highly shared sequence variants was considered likely to be a technical artifact of the sequencing pipeline. Most CMV-associated TCR beta chains appeared to be HLA-restricted in a later analysis, and the HLA associations seemed to be driven largely by CMV exposure. Most TCR sequences were seen in very few donors, while some public TCRs were found in many individuals. A later genetic analysis associated a missense DCLRE1C variant with V-gene and J-gene trimming of TCR beta chains, and an independent cohort replicated the association. In vitro tests confirmed that a few of the cytomegalovirus-associated TCR beta chains recognize cytomegalovirus antigens. The study listed 150 to 200 TCR beta chains as associated with cytomegalovirus. A later analysis found that TCR association rates varied across HLA loci, with DRB1 alleles showing the most associated TCRs and HLA-C alleles the fewest. The earlier analysis of some 560 of the donors excluded fewer than 20 rarely observed V segments, including chromosome 9 orphons, because counts were too low. An earlier analysis of approximately 570 of the donors showed that most TCR beta V segments appeared in productive rearrangements either about 87% or about 30% of the time, which broadly matched IMGT annotations. Because HLA typing was unavailable for some donors at each locus, only the typed subset was used in association tests. According to a later genetic analysis, donors in an Asian-associated ancestry cluster had fewer N-insertions in productive TCRs than the approximately 700-donor mean. The cohort was sequenced for TCR beta chains only, and without alpha or paired-chain data the features that could be detected were limited. Some IMGT-functional V segments, including TRBV6-2 and TRBV6-3, could not be distinguished by the 87-base-pair reads and were therefore excluded. In a later analysis, HLA-associated TCR beta chains were found to be more clonally expanded and to have lower generation probabilities than equally common non-associated chains. Presence/absence analyses assumed roughly uniform sequencing depth across donors, an assumption that may not hold. The classifier was reported to diagnose cytomegalovirus status with high specificity and sensitivity in both the original and validation cohorts.

The origin of this receptor is a human donor in good health. The sample taken for sequencing was PBMCs. The sequence links TRBV7-3 to TRBJ2-3; the D gene is perhaps TRBD2, from 5 matching bases. The CDR3 has the sequence CASSLTSGGSGSTDTQYF. The nucleotide sequence reads as follows: TGTGCCAGCAGCTTAACGAGCGGTGGCAGCGGTAGCACAGATACGCAGTATTTT.